This entry features one T cell receptor beta chain sequence. This clone was recorded a few times. Its antigen target is currently unknown. No quality values exist for individual bases; no much larger clone is one base distant. These data come from a study of PD-1 blockade in classical Hodgkin lymphoma (dated by TCRdb to about 2020). About the investigation overall: Nivolumab dosing was 3 mg/kg intravenously every 2 weeks, continuing until either disease progression or unacceptable toxicity. The study used CyTOF and TCR beta sequencing to define a peripheral blood immune signature of response to PD-1 blockade in classical Hodgkin lymphoma. General conclusions and limits of the study: CD4+ but not CD8+ TCR diversity rose significantly by C4D1 (p=0.0027 vs p=0.16), most apparent in complete responders (p=0.02). The study covered only a single clinical trial cohort, and the causes of the repertoire differences, possibly disease activity or prior therapy, were still not defined. Diversity was lower in patients who began nivolumab less than 1 year after ASCT, so these patients were left out of later analyses to avoid confounding by immune reconstitution. Newly diagnosed patients were reported to have lower baseline TCR diversity than healthy donors, and relapsed/refractory patients were reported to have lower baseline TCR diversity still. Among trial patients, those achieving complete response had baseline diversity similar to that of newly diagnosed patients, while diversity was significantly lower in partial responders and progressors.

From the germline V gene, CDR1 is SGHDT and CDR2 is YYEEEE. V is cut by 4 bases and J by 6 bases, and the space between the germline ends is 14 bases. The CDR3, from cysteine to phenylalanine, totals 15 residues. CDR3 DNA is the only sequence kept; it has 45 bases, read in frame from the first base. The Qiagen DNeasy kit was used to extract genomic DNA both from unsorted PBMCs and from the negatively selected CD4+ and CD8+ fractions. TCR beta CDR3 regions were subjected to amplification by immunoSEQ multiplex PCR with primers that anneal to V and J segments. Amplification bias was minimized using a synthetic immune receptor repertoire, and residual bias was removed computationally after sequencing. The paper's data handling went like this. Custom Python scripts were used to quantify repertoire diversity as the Shannon entropy index. Unsorted, CD4+ and CD8+ repertoires were analyzed separately, except in combined analyses where CD4+ and CD8+ sequences were merged in silico. A clone counted as expanded when the clone's frequency after treatment rose at least 2-fold relative to C1D1, and clones undetected at baseline were given a pseudocount of 0.5. Clones with 0 or 1 copy at C1D1 were defined as singleton clones, while clones with 2 or more copies were defined as non-singleton clones. Clones expanded in unsorted samples were annotated as CD4+, CD8+ or unknown by matching protein sequences in sorted samples from the same patient. Diversity changes from C1D1 to C4D1 were tested in paired samples using Wilcoxon tests. TCRdb stores this immuneACCESS table with in-frame sequences only. Part of the clones is absent; in the studies checked, under half of the shortfall reflects unresolved V genes, and no reason is known for the rest. V and J calls and clone size come straight from that table; D and trimming were deduced from the DNA. The sample contains about 16,000 clones, about 82% of them found a single time. 1% of the sample comes from the top ten.

The time point label of this sample denotes: cycle 1 day 1 (C1D1), immediately before nivolumab initiation. Relapse after autologous stem cell transplantation had occurred in all trial patients, and cohorts A, B and C were distinguished by prior brentuximab vedotin exposure. CD4+ T cells were purified from thawed PBMCs by magnetic negative selection with a Miltenyi CD4+ T cell isolation kit. The trial cohort was composed of 56 patients with relapsed/refractory classical Hodgkin lymphoma, for whom complete response, partial response or progressive disease was recorded as best overall response. In the multi-cohort phase II CheckMate 205 trial, trial patients received single-agent nivolumab. An independent review committee assessed best overall response by applying the 2007 International Working Group response criteria. Trial PBMCs were collected immediately before nivolumab initiation (C1D1) and during therapy at cycle 2 day 1 and cycle 4 day 1. Peripheral blood was collected in 8 mL Vacutainer Cell Preparation Tubes, from which PBMCs were isolated by centrifugation and then cryopreserved. Purified CD4+ and CD8+ fractions were generated only in cases for which an additional PBMC sample was available. On LS columns in a quadroMACS separator, the magnetically labelled cells were depleted, and the flow-through was collected as the purified fraction.

This TCR came from a human donor with classical Hodgkin lymphoma. The starting material was CD4+ T cells from blood, obtained at baseline. This chain is built from TRBV5-6 and TRBJ1-6; TRBD1 could be the D gene, as 6 bases match. The DNA is as follows: TGTGCCAGCAGCAAACAGGGTTTTCCTAATTCACCCCTCCACTTT. It translates as CASSKQGFPNSPLHF.